This entry features one T cell receptor (beta chain) sequence. Other DNA sequences of this sample code for an identical CDR3. The sample is drawn from a study of blood T cell repertoires in COVID-19. Assay: immunoSEQ multiplex PCR; the TCRdb copy retains only in-frame clones and omits some. This table holds 250,000 to 400,000 clones, 75% to 90% found once. V shed 5 bases, J shed 0 bases, and the junction held 4 bases outside the gene matches. The germline V gene encodes CDR1 SGHKS and CDR2 YYEKEE (reference sequence). This CDR3 contains 14 residues. V and J are TRBV5-5 and TRBJ1-1; TRBD1 aligns across 7 bases. Sequencing input: peripheral blood. The receptor was derived from a woman aged 25 to 39 with COVID-19, enrolled during active disease. As DNA, the CDR3 is TGTGCCAGCAGTAGACAGGGCATGAACACTGAAGCTTTCTTT. Translating it yields CASSRQGMNTEAFF.